The rows below give T cell receptor beta chains drawn from one sample of a study of CD4 and CD8 cells across lung adenocarcinoma regions. One entry per CDR3 protein, called by TCRdb with MiXCR from the PCR reads. The repertoire holds approximately 18,000 distinct CDR3 sequences, with approximately 47% as singletons. Sequencing was done on a sample of CD8+ T cells from the center of a lung tumor. These receptors were taken from a female donor with lung adenocarcinoma. The CD4 and CD8 labels of this study may be unreliable. The CDR3 runs from the conserved cysteine through the conserved F or W. Each record gives: J gene, CDR3 length, clone size, V gene, D gene, CDR3 DNA, CDR3 protein. The D gene is left open where the match is weak. Clone size is shown for a subset of rows, as once, few, many or a class of expanded clone.

>TRBJ2-5|15|NA|TRBV9|NA
TGTGCCAGCAGCGTAGTGGGTCAAATCCAAGAGACCCAGTACTTC
CASSVVGQIQETQYF
>TRBJ2-7|15|many|TRBV6-1|TRBD2
TGTGCCAGCAGTGAAGGGACTAGCGGCTCCTACGAGCAGTACTTC
CASSEGTSGSYEQYF
>TRBJ2-3|14|once|TRBV3-1|TRBD2
TGTGCCAGCTCTTTTCTAGCGGGAGAGGATACGCAGTATTTT
CASSFLAGEDTQYF
>TRBJ2-5|16|NA|TRBV6-5|NA
TGTGCCAGCAGTTACGGTGGTTTTGTGACAGAGACGGCCCAGTACTTC
CASSYGGFVTETAQYF
>TRBJ2-1|14|medium-sized|TRBV6-5|NA
TGTGCCAGCAGTTTACAGGGAACCTACAATGAGCAGTTCTTC
CASSLQGTYNEQFF
>TRBJ2-4|14|NA|TRBV10-3|NA
TGTGGCATCACGGGGCGGGCCGACACAGACACTCAGTACTTT
CGITGRADTDTQYF
>TRBJ2-2|14|NA|TRBV10-2|NA
TGCGCCAGCAGTGAAGGGGGGGGACTCGGGGAGCTGTTTTTT
CASSEGGGLGELFF
>TRBJ2-3|15|NA|TRBV27|NA
TGTGCCAGCAGTACGGGGCTGTGGGCCAAAGATACGCAGTATTTC
CASSTGLWAKDTQYF
>TRBJ2-7|15|NA|TRBV7-2|TRBD2
TGTGCCGCGGGAGGGGGGGGCCGTGGCCAAGATACGCAGTACTTC
CAAGGGGRGQDTQYF
>TRBJ2-1|14|NA|TRBV27|NA
TGTGCCAGCAGTTTTTTTAACAGCTTAAATGAGCAGTTCTTC
CASSFFNSLNEQFF
>TRBJ1-2|15|few|TRBV6-1|NA
TGTGCCAGCAGTGAAGCCCAGGCGGGGCTGTATGGCTACACCTTC
CASSEAQAGLYGYTF
>TRBJ2-5|16|few|TRBV12-3/TRBV12-4|NA
TGTGCCAGCAGCCCACTCGTGGGGGGTAAGAAAGAGACCCAGTACTTC
CASSPLVGGKKETQYF
>TRBJ2-3|15|few|TRBV9|TRBD1
TGTGCCAGCAGCTCCCCTGGGACAGGGAGGAATACGCAGTATTTT
CASSSPGTGRNTQYF
>TRBJ1-1|13|NA|TRBV7-2|NA
TGTGCCAGCAGCCCAGATTCCGGCCAGCAAGCTTTCTTT
CASSPDSGQQAFF
>TRBJ2-5|14|NA|TRBV27|NA
TGTGCGGGCAGCTGGGGCCGTTACCAAGAGACCCAGTACTTC
CAGSWGRYQETQYF
>TRBJ2-1|14|few|TRBV6-5|NA
TGTGCCAGCAGTTACATTGGCGGAAACAATGAGCAGTTCTTC
CASSYIGGNNEQFF
>TRBJ1-2|13|few|TRBV6-2/TRBV6-3|NA
TGTGCCAGCACCGCGGACGGAAACTATGGCTACACCTTC
CASTADGNYGYTF
>TRBJ2-5|12|few|TRBV6-1|TRBD1
TGTGCCAGCGGGACAGGGGGGGAGACCCAGTACTTC
CASGTGGETQYF
>TRBJ2-1|16|few|TRBV7-3|NA
TGTGCCAGCAGCTCCACGGGGGTTAGCCCGTACAATGAGCAGTTCTTC
CASSSTGVSPYNEQFF
>TRBJ2-3|16|NA|TRBV6-1|NA
TGTGCCAGCGGGGGGGCTGGGGGGGGGGCCCAAGAGACCCAGTATTTT
CASGGAGGGAQETQYF
>TRBJ2-4|15|NA|TRBV6-1|NA
TGTGGCACGGGGCACGGGGGCCCCGAACAAGAGATCCAGTACTTC
CGTGHGGPEQEIQYF
>TRBJ2-3|14|NA|TRBV10-3|NA
TGTGCCATCAGGGACCGGGCCAACAAAAACACGCAGTATTTT
CAIRDRANKNTQYF